These 27 T cell receptor beta chains share one sample of origin, sequenced in a study of vaccination and CD4 T cells after COVID-19. These receptors have no known antigen. Cultured CD4+ T-cell DNA underwent Oncomine TCR Beta short-read sequencing. Using its own MiXCR run on the PCR reads, TCRdb lists one record per CDR3 protein. The table records around 13,000 distinct CDR3 sequences, 55% of them present only once. Treatment denoted: roughly nine-day PBMC culture with coronavirus spike peptide pools or control peptides (ViraFEST assay). The source material was CD4+ T cells from blood, cultured in vitro, sampled before SARS-CoV-2 vaccination. Every receptor here comes from a human donor who had recovered from COVID-19.

The chain employs TRBV14 and TRBJ1-2, with D uncertain. Trimming shortened V by 1 base and J by 7 bases, and 7 bases separated the two germline ends. This CDR3 region has 12 residues. Per the germline V gene, CDR1 is SGHDN and CDR2 is FVKESK. CDR3 region: CASSQGWSGYTF. The CDR3 DNA reads TGTGCCAGCAGCCAAGGTTGGAGTGGCTACACCTTC.

This clonotype has more than one count but fewer than ten. The DNA for the CDR3 is TGTGCCACCAGCAGAGATCTAGGGAACAATTCACCCCTCCACTTT. Translated: CATSRDLGNNSPLHF. This sequence joins TRBV15 and TRBJ1-6, with D hard to call. Trimming took off 0 bases at V and 7 bases at J, with 10 bases between the two ends. This CDR3 comprises 15 residues. CDR1 and CDR2 from the germline V gene are LNHNV and YYDKDF (reference sequence).

The genes are TRBV28 and TRBJ1-1, with D possibly matching TRBD1 (5 bases). This CDR3 has 16 residues. CDR1 is MDHEN, CDR2 SYDVKM, per germline. Trimming cost V 4 bases and J 4 bases, with 19 bases left between them. CDR3 amino acids: CASSSGTFGLRTEAFF. The CDR3 DNA reads as TGTGCCAGCAGTTCCGGGACTTTTGGGTTGCGCACTGAAGCTTTCTTT.

This chain connects TRBV10-2 to TRBJ1-2; 10 bases match TRBD1. V lost 6 bases and J lost 7; bases outside the gene matches: 5. The CDR3 extends over 13 amino acids. CDR1 and CDR2 (germline): WSHSY, SAAADI. The CDR3 sequence: CASRDRGLTGYTF. CDR3 bases: TGCGCCAGCAGAGACAGGGGGCTGACTGGCTACACCTTC.

This clonotype has a handful of counts. The chain links TRBV20-1 to TRBJ2-2; 12 bases align to TRBD2. Germline assignment: CDR1 DFQATT and CDR2 SNEGSKA (reference sequence). V was pared by 4 bases and J by 6 bases, with 3 bases of the junction left unmatched. CDR3 length: 14 amino acids. The CDR3, as DNA: TGCAGTGCTAAACTAGCGGGAGGATCCGGGGAGCTGTTTTTT. This codes for CSAKLAGGSGELFF.

This clonotype was detected a few times. DNA for the CDR3: TGCAGTGCCGCGAGGGGCGGTCAGCCCCAGCATTTT. Residues: CSAARGGQPQHF. The rearrangement uses TRBV20-1 and TRBJ1-5; tentative D call: TRBD1 (5 bases). The CDR3 extends over 12 amino acids. Germline CDR1 and CDR2: DFQATT and SNEGSKA (reference sequence). V lost 6 bases and J 6 bases, leaving 12 bases between the germline ends.

The chain recombines TRBV25-1 with TRBJ2-3; 9 bases fit TRBD2. The germline V gene encodes CDR1 MGHDK and CDR2 SYGVNS. The CDR3 has 17 residues. The V and J ends lost 3 bases and 4 bases, in that order; junction bases with no gene match: 11. CDR3 region: CASSDPLPGLAPDTQYF. The CDR3 DNA sequence: TGTGCCAGCAGTGATCCGCTCCCGGGACTAGCCCCAGATACGCAGTATTTT.

This clonotype was recorded a few times. This rearrangement joins TRBV6-2 or TRBV6-3 to TRBJ2-3; maybe TRBD1 (5 bases). V lost 7 bases and J 1 base, leaving 12 bases between the germline ends. The CDR3 is 14 residues long. Germline lookup yields CDR1 MNHEY and CDR2 SVGEGT. CDR3 sequence (DNA): TGTGCCAGCAACCATCTAGGGGGCACAGATACGCAGTATTTT. Translated: CASNHLGGTDTQYF.

The V and J genes are TRBV20-1 and TRBJ1-1; 11 bases agree with TRBD1. Germline lookup yields CDR1 DFQATT and CDR2 SNEGSKA (reference sequence). This CDR3 is built from 15 residues. V lost 6 bases, J lost 1 base, and 7 bases stayed unmatched. The CDR3 nucleotides read TGCAGTGCACCCGGGACAGGGGGGGGGAACACTGAAGCTTTCTTT. Protein sequence: CSAPGTGGGNTEAFF.

This chain uses TRBV6-5 with TRBJ2-3; D may correspond to TRBD1 or TRBD2 (5 bases each). CDR1 is MNHEY, CDR2 SVGAGI, per germline. The CDR3 is 15 residues long. The germline V and J ends were trimmed by 3 bases and 0 bases, with 10 bases remaining between them. CDR3 in DNA: TGTGCCAGCAGTTATTTGGGGGTGAGCACAGATACGCAGTATTTT. Protein: CASSYLGVSTDTQYF.

By share of the sample, this clonotype is medium-sized. This chain's CDR3 is CSARSNFGTVGFSHRAQYF. In DNA, the CDR3 is TGCAGTGCTAGATCTAACTTCGGGACCGTCGGATTCTCTCACCGTGCCCAGTACTTC. The J gene is TRBJ2-5, the V gene TRBV20-1; D is perhaps TRBD1 or TRBD2 (5 bases each). Trimming took off 2 bases at V and 9 bases at J, with 34 bases between the two ends. Germline CDR1 is DFQATT and CDR2 is SNEGSKA (reference sequence). The CDR3 has 19 residues.

This clonotype was recorded only once. This sequence joins TRBV20-1 and TRBJ2-1, with 7 bases matching TRBD2. Germline V gene lookup returns CDR1 DFQATT and CDR2 SNEGSKA (reference sequence). The V segment lost 5 bases and the J segment 4 bases; nucleotides outside the gene matches: 5. The CDR3 is 13 amino acids. CDR3 sequence: CSASAGEYNEQFF. CDR3 sequence (DNA): TGCAGTGCTTCGGCGGGAGAGTACAATGAGCAGTTCTTC.

V gene TRBV12-5 combines with J gene TRBJ2-2, with D hard to call. V was trimmed by 2 bases and J by 9 bases, leaving 4 bases between them. This CDR3 is 11 amino acids long. The V gene's germline CDR1 is LGHNT and CDR2 FRNRAP. This chain's CDR3 is CASGLSRELFF. DNA for the CDR3: TGTGCTAGTGGTTTGTCCAGGGAGCTGTTTTTT. The full variable domain, rest sourced from reference TRBV12-5 and TRBJ2-2, is DARVTQTPRHKVTEMGQEVTMRCQPILGHNTVFWYRQTMMQGLELLAYFRNRAPLDDSGMPKDRFSAEMPDATLATLKIQPSEPRDSAVYFCASGLSRELFFGEGSRLTVL.

This clonotype was found a few times. CDR3 DNA: TGCAGTGGATCAGCGGGGGGCTTTGGGGATACGCAGTATTTT. Its protein is CSGSAGGFGDTQYF. V is TRBV20-1 and J is TRBJ2-3; 9 nucleotides agree with TRBD2. The CDR3 runs to 14 residues. J lost 6 bases, V lost 7 bases, and 11 bases had no gene match. Germline V gives CDR1 DFQATT, CDR2 SNEGSKA (reference sequence).

The rearrangement uses TRBV4-2 and TRBJ1-2; TRBD1 matches at 9 bases. The CDR3 spans 16 residues. J lost 5 bases, V lost 0 bases, and 7 bases had no gene match. Germline CDR1 and CDR2: LGHNA and YNFKEQ. The CDR3 DNA reads as TGTGCCAGCAGCCAAGATGAAGGGACAGGGAATTATGGCTACACCTTC. It encodes CASSQDEGTGNYGYTF.

The gene calls are TRBV30 and TRBJ1-1; possible D gene TRBD1, 5 bases. The CDR3 is 12 amino acids. Germline CDR1 reads GTSNPN; CDR2 reads SVGIG (reference sequence). Trimming cost V 7 bases and J 6 bases, with 15 bases left between them. CDR3 sequence (DNA): TGTGCCTCCGCCGGGACTGCGGCTGAAGCTTTCTTT. Amino acid sequence: CASAGTAAEAFF.

This clonotype appeared a few times. At one boundary the junction diverges from the germline segment, which might be a read error. V is TRBV5-4 and J is TRBJ1-2; 8 bases map to TRBD1. Germline assignment: CDR1 SGHNT and CDR2 YYREEE (reference sequence). There are 14 residues in the CDR3. CDR3 sequence (DNA): TGTGCCAGTAGCTCGGACAGGGCCAACTATGGCTACACCTTC. It yields the protein CASSSDRANYGYTF.

Only a few counts were recorded for this clonotype. This rearrangement joins TRBV19 to TRBJ1-2; D might be TRBD1 (5 bases). The CDR3 is 14 amino acids. The germline CDR1 and CDR2 sequences are LNHDA and SQIVND (reference sequence). Trimming shortened V by 6 bases and J by 6 bases, and 17 bases separated the two germline ends. Written as DNA, the CDR3 is TGTGCCAGTAGCCAGGGACTCCTCGTGGATGGCTACACCTTC. This codes for CASSQGLLVDGYTF.

This clonotype was counted only a few times. The chain has TRBV20-1 and TRBJ1-5, with unresolved D. Germline V lookup: CDR1 DFQATT, CDR2 SNEGSKA (reference sequence). V was clipped by 3 bases and J by 6 bases, with 15 bases between them. The CDR3 contains 14 residues. CDR3 DNA sequence: TGCAGTGCTAGCGAAGACTTTGGGAGTCAGCCCCAGCATTTT. Residues: CSASEDFGSQPQHF.

The J gene is TRBJ1-5, the V gene TRBV12-1; TRBD1 reflects the table's D call only, with no check against the DNA. TRBV12-1 is labeled a pseudogene. This CDR3 has 16 residues. The CDR3 is CASSSTTGYCDQPQHF. Here the CDR3 DNA reads TGTGCCAGCAGCTCAACGACGGGATACTGCGATCAGCCCCAGCATTTT.

A few counts support this clonotype. V and J are TRBV20-1 and TRBJ2-7; D is possibly TRBD2 (5 bases). The CDR3 is made up of 12 amino acids. Germline CDR1 is DFQATT and CDR2 is SNEGSKA (reference sequence). V was cut by 8 bases and J by 0 bases, with 11 bases left in between. The DNA of the CDR3 is TGCAGTTGGACTGGCAGCTCCTACGAGCAGTACTTC. This sequence encodes CSWTGSSYEQYF.

The V gene is TRBV11-3, the J gene TRBJ1-2, with TRBD1 identical over 7 bases. This CDR3 comprises 14 residues. The junction had 3 bases not matched to a gene; V was cut back by 1 base and J by 4 bases. CDR1 is SGHNT, CDR2 YENEEA, per germline. The CDR3 region is CASSLAAGGYGYTF. The CDR3 bases are TGTGCCAGCAGCTTAGCGGCAGGGGGCTATGGCTACACCTTC. Using reference TRBV11-3 and TRBJ1-2 for the parts outside the CDR3, the full variable domain is EAGVVQSPRYKIIEKKQPVAFWCNPISGHNTLYWYLQNLGQGPELLIRYENEEAVDDSQLPKDRFSAERLKGVDSTLKIQPAELGDSAVYLCASSLAAGGYGYTFGSGTRLTVV.

This sequence joins TRBV5-1 and TRBJ1-1; TRBD1 agrees at 11 bases. This CDR3 is built from 14 residues. Germline assignment: CDR1 SGHRS and CDR2 YFSETQ. After removal of 6 bases from V and 4 bases from J, the junction contained 5 bases not matched to a gene. The CDR3 here is CASTPGTGGTEAFF. CDR3 DNA: TGCGCCAGCACGCCCGGGACAGGGGGCACTGAAGCTTTCTTT.

This chain uses TRBV5-5 with TRBJ1-6; no clear D. The CDR3 consists of 15 residues. CDR1 is SGHKS and CDR2 is YYEKEE in the germline V gene (reference sequence). Trimming shortened V by 0 bases and J by 3 bases, and 7 bases separated the two germline ends. The CDR3 nucleotides read TGTGCCAGCAGCTTGGCGCCAGGCTATAATTCACCCCTCCACTTT. It is translated as CASSLAPGYNSPLHF. Full variable domain (outside the CDR3, taken from reference TRBV5-5 and TRBJ1-6): DAGVTQSPTHLIKTRGQQVTLRCSPISGHKSVSWYQQVLGQGPQFIFQYYEKEERGRGNFPDRFSARQFPNYSSELNVNALLLGDSALYLCASSLAPGYNSPLHFGNGTRLTVT.

The chain combines TRBV5-1 with TRBJ1-1, with 9 nucleotides matching TRBD1. V shed 3 bases, J shed 3 bases, and the junction held 0 bases outside the gene matches. The CDR3 extends over 13 amino acids. Germline loops: CDR1 SGHRS, CDR2 YFSETQ. The CDR3 bases are TGCGCCAGCAGCTGGACAGGGGACACTGAAGCTTTCTTT. Its protein product is CASSWTGDTEAFF.

This sequence joins TRBV20-1 and TRBJ2-4, with D possibly TRBD2 on 6 matching bases. Deletions cut 6 bases from V and 4 bases from J, with 16 bases between. There are 14 residues in the CDR3. CDR1 and CDR2 from the germline V gene are DFQATT and SNEGSKA (reference sequence). CDR3 protein: CSAPSAGRKNIQYF. The CDR3 DNA is TGCAGTGCCCCCAGCGCGGGGCGGAAAAACATTCAGTACTTC.

The chain combines TRBV20-1 with TRBJ1-3; weak D call: TRBD1 (6 bases). Germline CDR1 DFQATT, CDR2 SNEGSKA (reference sequence). The CDR3 is made up of 14 amino acids. V was trimmed by 5 bases and J by 0 bases, leaving 11 bases between them. CDR3 sequence reads: CSAPDRYSGNTIYF. CDR3 DNA sequence: TGCAGTGCTCCTGACAGGTACTCTGGAAACACCATATATTTT.